This TCR beta chain was profiled in a study of Ad26.COV2.S vaccination and SARS-CoV-2 variants. For the study at large: In the study, Ad26.COV2.S was injected intramuscularly once, or twice 56 days apart.

In regard to this clone: Antigen specificity is unknown.

Overall study findings and caveats: Vaccinated and placebo-treated recipients had similar non-spike TCR breadth. Using TCR breadth and depth analyses may have led to underestimated total T cell responses.

The repertoire was sequenced with immunoSEQ multiplex PCR; TCRdb's copy has only in-frame clones and lacks some. The table lists 300,000 to 350,000 clones, over 80% of them singletons, with roughly 2% in the top ten. Treatment in this sample: 19 received Ad26.COV2.S at low or high dose, single or two shots; about 5 received placebo; per-sample allocation not given. Sampling occurred on day 63 after the first vaccine or placebo injection. Built on an Ad26 vector, the vaccine expressed Wuhan-strain SARS-CoV-2 spike. The source is a person aged 18-65 years who received the Ad26.COV2.S COVID-19 vaccine or a placebo. This specimen consisted of peripheral blood, obtained in a trial of Ad26.COV2.S vaccine versus placebo.

CDR3 in DNA: TGCGCCAGCAGCCTCGGGGGGGCCATAGATACGCAGTATTTT. Amino acids: CASSLGGAIDTQYF. The rearrangement joins TRBV5-1 to TRBJ2-3; 8 bases agree with TRBD2. From germline, CDR1 is SGHRS and CDR2 YFSETQ. There are 14 residues in the CDR3. The junction had 6 bases not matched to a gene; V was cut back by 4 bases and J by 5 bases.